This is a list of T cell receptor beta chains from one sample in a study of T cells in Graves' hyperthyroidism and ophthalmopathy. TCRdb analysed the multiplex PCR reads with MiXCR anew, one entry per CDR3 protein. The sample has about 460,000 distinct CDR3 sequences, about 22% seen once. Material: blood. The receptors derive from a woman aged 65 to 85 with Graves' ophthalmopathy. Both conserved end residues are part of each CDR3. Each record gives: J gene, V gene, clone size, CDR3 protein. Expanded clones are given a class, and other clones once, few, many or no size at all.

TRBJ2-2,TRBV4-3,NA,CASSQDGLAVGELFF
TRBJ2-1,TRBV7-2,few,CASSPPPLANEQFF
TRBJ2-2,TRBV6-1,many,CASSPDRGQSGELFF
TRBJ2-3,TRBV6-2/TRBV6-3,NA,CASRKSGGSTDTQYF
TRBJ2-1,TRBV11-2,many,CASSALASVVDEQFF
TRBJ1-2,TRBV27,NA,CAGRANYGYTF
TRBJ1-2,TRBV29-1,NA,CSVGGQGNYGYTF
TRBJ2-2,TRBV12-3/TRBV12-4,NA,CASRTRENTGELFF
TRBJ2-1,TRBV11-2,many,CASSLQTNSYNEQFF
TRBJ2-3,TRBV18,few,CASSPLGSTDTQYF
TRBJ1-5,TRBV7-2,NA,CASSSTGAGQPQHF
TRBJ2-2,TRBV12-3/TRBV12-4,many,CASKGNLNTGELFF
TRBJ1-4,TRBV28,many,CASSDKTGGTNEKLFF
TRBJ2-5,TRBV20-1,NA,CSASARGETQYF
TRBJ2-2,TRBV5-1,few,CASGTGVGELFF
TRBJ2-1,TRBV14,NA,CASSQDFHEQFF
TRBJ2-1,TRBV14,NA,CASSQGVNEQFF
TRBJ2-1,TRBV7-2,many,CASSLRGAHEQFF
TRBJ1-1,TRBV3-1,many,CASSLEPGTAKAFF
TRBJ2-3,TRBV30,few,CAWSGGEDPSTDTQYF
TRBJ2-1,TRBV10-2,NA,CASSELAGVAYNEQFF
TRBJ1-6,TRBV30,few,CAWRGNQGILLHF
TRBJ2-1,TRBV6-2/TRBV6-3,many,CATQGFTEAYNEQFF
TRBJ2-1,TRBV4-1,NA,CASSQVGGGTSGSEQFF
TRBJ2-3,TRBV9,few,CASSVASNTDTQYF
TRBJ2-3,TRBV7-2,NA,CASSSGGPPLTDTQYF
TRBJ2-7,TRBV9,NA,CASSARTSGSYEQYF
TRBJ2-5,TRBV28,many,CASSLAGLGETQYF
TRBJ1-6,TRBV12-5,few,CASGFGGNSPLHF
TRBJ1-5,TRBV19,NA,CASSIHRQPQHF
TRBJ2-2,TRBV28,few,CASSPTPRWGTRSGELFF
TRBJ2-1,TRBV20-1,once,CSARDITGTSRGRQFF
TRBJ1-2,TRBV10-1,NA,CASSATGNYGYTF
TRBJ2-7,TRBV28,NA,CASSLPGGHEQYF
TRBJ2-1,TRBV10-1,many,CASSESKLAGLSYNEQFF
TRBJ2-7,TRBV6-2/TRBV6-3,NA,CASSNLILYEQYF
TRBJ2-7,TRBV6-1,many,CASSTPYEQYF
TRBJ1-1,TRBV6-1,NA,CASSRGPGGTEAFF
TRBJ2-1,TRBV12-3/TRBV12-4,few,CASSWRTGVVDDEQFF
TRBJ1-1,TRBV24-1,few,CATSDLQTGGDTEAFF
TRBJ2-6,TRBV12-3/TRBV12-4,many,CASSPGLSGANVLTF
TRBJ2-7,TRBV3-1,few,CASSETGGLSYEQYF
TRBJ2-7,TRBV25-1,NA,CASSGIAAYEQYF
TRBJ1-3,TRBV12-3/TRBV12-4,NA,CASSLDGSGNTIYF
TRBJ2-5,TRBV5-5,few,CASSLVSGGETQYF